Sequencing of this TCR beta chain was carried out in a study of read filtering for tumor transcriptome and immune sequencing. Study details: By R-ISS, stages I, II and III held 8, 16 and 7 patients. IR-seq gave about 3.5 to 10.27 million TCR reads per sample; RNA-seq gave 85 to 1273.

From 350 to 500 ng of RNA, a library with molecular barcoded alpha/delta and beta/gamma adaptors was made. TCRdb fed the reads into MiXCR, producing one record per CDR3 protein. The table has around 240 distinct CDR3 sequences, roughly 76% seen once. Whole-study results and caveats: Correlation between methods rose after single-read clonotypes were removed.

V shed 5 bases and J shed 0 bases, with 13 bases lying between them. There are 16 residues in the CDR3. Per the germline V gene, CDR1 is MNHEY and CDR2 is SMNVEV (reference sequence). As for this clonotype: Its cognate antigen is unknown.

This receptor was taken from a donor at least 40 years old with multiple myeloma. This table probably holds off-target reads from a library built for another chain. The sequenced sample consisted of a population of CD138-negative cells sorted from bone marrow. This chain uses TRBV27 with TRBJ1-4, with D tentatively TRBD1 (6 bases). DNA of the CDR3: TGTGCCAGCAGTCCCACAGGGAAAGCAACTAATGAAAAACTGTTTTTT. Translation: CASSPTGKATNEKLFF.